This T cell receptor beta chain was captured in a study of blood T cell repertoires in COVID-19. Study details: The analysed material was cDNA or gDNA that came from T cells, B-cell-depleted T cells, or PBMCs.

Germline V gives CDR1 LNHDA, CDR2 SQIVND (reference sequence). The CDR3 has 19 amino acids. V shed 1 base and J shed 5 bases, with 26 bases lying between them. Some clones are missing from TCRdb's copy, which holds only in-frame ones; the method was immunoSEQ multiplex PCR. The sample has 30,000 or so clones, almost 90% seen once; the top ten hold less than 30%. Sequencing was carried out using peripheral blood. The chain carries TRBV19 and TRBJ1-2; D perhaps matches TRBD1 (6 bases). The receptor comes from a human donor in a cohort sampled during active COVID-19. CDR3 amino acids: CASSIGPPLQGYSRYGYTF. CDR3 sequence (DNA): TGTGCCAGTAGTATAGGGCCACCTCTACAGGGTTATTCGAGATATGGCTACACCTTC.